Listed below are T cell receptor beta chains from one sample, sequenced in a study of blood T cell repertoires in COVID-19. Repertoires were generated with immunoSEQ multiplex PCR, while TCRdb's copy carries only in-frame clones and drops some. The sample contains 250,000 to 400,000 clones, roughly 88% of which appear only once. Source material: peripheral blood. These TCRs come from a woman aged 30 to 39 with COVID-19, enrolled during active disease. Both conserved end residues are part of each CDR3. D genes are given only for firm matches. The size of a clone is reported for some rows only, either as once, few or many, or as a class for expanded clones.

size | D | J | V | CDR3 | DNA
. | TRBD2 | TRBJ2-7 | TRBV14 | CASSQGLGGSYEQYF | TGTGCCAGCAGCCAAGGCCTCGGGGGGTCCTACGAGCAGTACTTC
. | TRBD1 | TRBJ1-5 | TRBV15 | CATSRDGTGNQPQHF | TGTGCCACCAGCAGAGACGGGACAGGCAATCAGCCCCAGCATTTT
. | . | TRBJ2-5 | TRBV30 | CAWSPDFRETQYF | TGTGCCTGGAGTCCCGATTTCAGAGAGACCCAGTACTTC
. | . | TRBJ2-1 | TRBV15 | CATSRTLGQGDEQFF | TGTGCCACCAGCAGAACACTCGGGCAGGGTGATGAGCAGTTCTTC
. | . | TRBJ1-1 | TRBV4-1 | CASSQTTGFSTEAFF | TGCGCCAGCAGCCAAACCACAGGGTTTTCCACTGAAGCTTTCTTT
. | . | TRBJ1-5 | TRBV6-5 | CASKVAGWQPQHF | TGTGCCAGCAAAGTGGCAGGTTGGCAGCCCCAGCATTTT
. | TRBD2 | TRBJ2-3 | TRBV9 | CASTELAGGADTQYF | TGTGCCAGCACCGAGCTAGCGGGAGGCGCAGATACGCAGTATTTT
once | . | TRBJ2-7 | TRBV2 | CASSYRDSRGEQYF | TGTGCCAGCAGTTACCGGGACTCCCGCGGAGAGCAGTACTTC
. | TRBD1 | TRBJ2-1 | TRBV30 | CAWSALGTGSLDEQFF | TGTGCCTGGAGTGCATTGGGGACAGGGTCTCTCGATGAGCAGTTCTTC
. | TRBD1 | TRBJ1-5 | TRBV11-2 | CASSDDRVGQPQHF | TGTGCCAGCAGCGATGACAGGGTAGGACAGCCCCAGCATTTT
few | . | TRBJ1-1 | TRBV28 | CASGTRNQAFF | TGTGCCAGCGGGACAAGGAATCAAGCTTTCTTT
. | . | TRBJ1-1 | TRBV30 | CAWSVNLDASSFF | TGTGCCTGGAGTGTAAACCTGGACGCATCTAGCTTCTTT
. | TRBD1 | TRBJ1-6 | TRBV25-1 | CASSDPGQDRSPLHF | TGTGCCAGCAGTGACCCGGGACAGGATCGGTCACCCCTCCACTTT
. | . | TRBJ2-5 | TRBV7-9 | CASSSLQGPQETQYF | TGTGCCAGCAGCTCTCTTCAGGGTCCCCAAGAGACCCAGTACTTC
. | . | TRBJ2-1 | TRBV21-1 | CASSKDSGTKINYNEQFF | TGTGCCAGCAGCAAAGATAGCGGGACTAAGATCAACTACAATGAGCAGTTCTTC
once | . | TRBJ2-7 | TRBV27 | CASSLRVSFSYEQYF | TGTGCCAGCAGTTTAAGAGTATCCTTTTCCTACGAGCAGTACTTC
. | TRBD2 | TRBJ2-5 | TRBV10-2 | CATRLAVNQETQYF | TGCGCCACCAGACTAGCAGTGAATCAAGAGACCCAGTACTTC
once | TRBD1 | TRBJ2-5 | TRBV27 | CASSLDRVSGKTQYF | TGTGCCAGCAGTCTCGACAGGGTTTCAGGAAAGACCCAGTACTTC
. | . | TRBJ1-2 | TRBV3-1/TRBV3-2 | CASSPATGTHYGYTF | TGTGCCAGCAGCCCTGCGACAGGAACCCATTATGGCTACACCTTC
. | TRBD2 | TRBJ2-7 | TRBV7-2 | CASSPRSGSHSYEQYF | TGTGCCAGCAGCCCTCGGAGCGGGAGTCACTCCTACGAGCAGTACTTC
. | TRBD1 | TRBJ1-5 | TRBV28 | CASTGGKQPQHF | TGTGCCAGCACAGGGGGGAAACAGCCCCAGCATTTT
few | . | TRBJ2-7 | TRBV6-5 | CASSPSTVGFEQYF | TGTGCCAGCAGTCCCTCGACAGTGGGTTTCGAGCAGTACTTC
. | . | TRBJ1-1 | TRBV5-1 | CASSTNLQGTAFF | TGCGCCAGCAGCACAAACCTACAGGGCACGGCTTTCTTT
. | TRBD2 | TRBJ2-2 | TRBV11-2 | CASSYTVGTSGGTGELFF | TGTGCCAGCAGCTACACCGTCGGGACTAGCGGAGGGACCGGGGAGCTGTTTTTT
. | . | TRBJ1-2 | TRBV7-9 | CASSFSQVDLYGYTF | TGTGCCAGCAGCTTCAGTCAGGTAGATCTCTATGGCTACACCTTC
. | TRBD1 | TRBJ1-2 | TRBV19 | CATSGTGGFNYGYTF | TGTGCCACTTCCGGGACAGGGGGATTCAACTATGGCTACACCTTC
. | . | TRBJ2-7 | TRBV30 | CAWSLQSSYEQYF | TGTGCCTGGAGTCTACAGAGCTCCTACGAGCAGTACTTC
once | . | TRBJ1-1 | TRBV30 | CAWSSQLRGMNTEAFF | TGTGCCTGGAGTTCGCAGTTAAGGGGCATGAACACTGAAGCTTTCTTT
. | TRBD2 | TRBJ2-7 | TRBV27 | CASSPGTLAGVSNEQYF | TGTGCCAGCAGTCCCGGGACCCTAGCGGGAGTCTCCAACGAGCAGTACTTC
. | TRBD1 | TRBJ1-1 | TRBV15 | CATSRGQGRRNTEAFF | TGTGCCACCAGCAGGGGACAGGGGAGGCGCAACACTGAAGCTTTCTTT
. | . | TRBJ2-3 | TRBV27 | CASSFAISDGNTDTQYF | TGTGCCAGCAGTTTCGCGATTAGCGACGGGAACACAGATACGCAGTATTTT
. | . | TRBJ1-1 | TRBV15 | CATSRFRGGNTEAFF | TGTGCCACCAGCAGGTTTAGGGGCGGTAACACTGAAGCTTTCTTT
. | . | TRBJ2-7 | TRBV20-1 | CSASGPRDYAEQYF | TGCAGTGCTAGTGGGCCGCGAGACTACGCCGAGCAGTACTTC
. | TRBD2 | TRBJ2-6 | TRBV2 | CASTSGRGANVLTF | TGTGCCAGCACTAGCGGGAGGGGGGCCAACGTCCTGACTTTC
. | . | TRBJ2-7 | TRBV7-6 | CASSLATGRGVNEQYF | TGTGCCAGCAGCTTAGCAACAGGGCGAGGCGTCAACGAGCAGTACTTC
once | TRBD1 | TRBJ2-3 | TRBV7-9 | CASTRQGSTDTQYF | TGTGCCAGCACTCGACAGGGGTCCACAGATACGCAGTATTTT
. | . | TRBJ2-7 | TRBV14 | CASSQDLARSYEQYF | TGTGCCAGCAGCCAAGATCTAGCGCGCTCCTACGAGCAGTACTTC
. | TRBD1 | TRBJ2-7 | TRBV5-6 | CASSPGTERSYEQYF | TGTGCCAGCAGCCCCGGGACAGAGAGATCCTACGAGCAGTACTTC
. | . | TRBJ1-4 | TRBV7-9 | CASSLMVDSLFNEKLFF | TGTGCCAGCAGCTTAATGGTCGACAGCCTTTTTAATGAAAAACTGTTTTTT
. | . | TRBJ1-1 | TRBV2 | CASSGPTGNTEAFF | TGTGCCAGCAGTGGACCGACAGGGAACACTGAAGCTTTCTTT
. | . | TRBJ2-3 | TRBV7-8 | CASSRGTLGDTQYF | TGTGCCAGCAGCCGAGGGACATTGGGAGATACGCAGTATTTT
few | . | TRBJ2-2 | TRBV7-9 | CASSYGRGTGELFF | TGTGCCAGCAGCTACGGCAGGGGAACCGGGGAGCTGTTTTTT
. | TRBD2 | TRBJ2-2 | TRBV5-4 | CASSLSGRVDTGELFF | TGTGCCAGCAGCTTGAGCGGGAGGGTCGACACCGGGGAGCTGTTTTTT
few | TRBD2 | TRBJ2-2 | TRBV28 | CASSLLAGLTGELFF | TGTGCCAGCAGTTTACTAGCGGGACTCACCGGGGAGCTGTTTTTT
. | . | TRBJ1-2 | TRBV19 | CASSIGGKNGYTF | TGTGCCAGTAGTATCGGGGGGAAGAATGGCTACACCTTC
. | . | TRBJ1-4 | TRBV27 | CASSLIPGAEKLFF | TGTGCCAGCAGTTTAATTCCAGGGGCCGAAAAACTGTTTTTT